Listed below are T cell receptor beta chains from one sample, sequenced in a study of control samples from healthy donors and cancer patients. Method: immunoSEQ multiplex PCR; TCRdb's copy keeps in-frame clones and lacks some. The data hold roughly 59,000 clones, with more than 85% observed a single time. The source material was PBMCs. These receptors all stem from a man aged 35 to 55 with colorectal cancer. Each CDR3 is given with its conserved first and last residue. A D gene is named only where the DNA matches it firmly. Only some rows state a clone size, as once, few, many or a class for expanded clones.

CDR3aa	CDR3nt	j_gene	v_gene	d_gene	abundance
CASSARTGFNEKLFF	TGTGCCAGCAGCGCTAGGACAGGGTTTAATGAAAAACTGTTTTTT	TRBJ1-4	TRBV5-6	TRBD1	.
CASSPGSDQPQHF	TGTGCCAGCTCACCAGGGTCCGATCAGCCCCAGCATTTT	TRBJ1-5	TRBV18	.	.
CASSQNTGGRETQYF	TGTGCCAGCAGTCAAAATACAGGGGGCAGAGAGACCCAGTACTTC	TRBJ2-5	TRBV7-8	TRBD1	.
CASRTSGTDNQPQHF	TGTGCCAGTAGAACCTCCGGGACGGACAATCAGCCCCAGCATTTT	TRBJ1-5	TRBV19	.	.
CASSPSGGEQPQHF	TGTGCCAGCTCACCGTCAGGGGGCGAACAGCCCCAGCATTTT	TRBJ1-5	TRBV18	TRBD1	.
CASSGTGVGNQPQHF	TGTGCCAGTAGCGGGACAGGGGTAGGCAATCAGCCCCAGCATTTT	TRBJ1-5	TRBV19	TRBD1	.
CASSPSSETEAFF	TGTGCCAGCTCACCGTCGAGCGAGACAGAAGCTTTCTTT	TRBJ1-1	TRBV18	.	.
CASSENSMGRETQYF	TGTGCCAGCAGTGAAAACTCGATGGGGAGAGAGACCCAGTACTTC	TRBJ2-5	TRBV6-1	.	.
CASSLGVGTDGYTF	TGTGCCAGCAGCTTAGGGGTCGGGACGGATGGCTACACCTTC	TRBJ1-2	TRBV7-9	.	.
CASSQTGPNMYTEAFF	TGTGCCAGCAGCCAAACAGGACCTAATATGTACACTGAAGCTTTCTTT	TRBJ1-1	TRBV7-2	.	.
CAWRGTVASFNEQFF	TGTGCCTGGAGAGGAACGGTGGCCTCATTCAATGAGCAGTTCTTC	TRBJ2-1	TRBV30	.	.
CASRGGQGHNEKLFF	TGTGCCAGCAGGGGGGGGCAGGGCCATAATGAAAAACTGTTTTTT	TRBJ1-4	TRBV2	.	few
CASSLAGTGFGDTQYF	TGCGCCAGCAGCTTGGCCGGGACAGGGTTTGGAGATACGCAGTATTTT	TRBJ2-3	TRBV5-1	TRBD1	.
CASSQDGTGNFNEQFF	TGTGCCAGCAGCCAAGATGGGACAGGCAACTTCAATGAGCAGTTCTTC	TRBJ2-1	TRBV7-3	TRBD1	.
CASSLGEGKAVTEAFF	TGTGCCAGCAGCTTAGGGGAGGGGAAGGCGGTGACTGAAGCTTTCTTT	TRBJ1-1	TRBV7-2	.	.
CASSLEQIATDTQYF	TGTGCCAGCAGCTTGGAACAGATTGCCACAGATACGCAGTATTTT	TRBJ2-3	TRBV5-8	.	.
CASSYSTGSFDYTF	TGTGCCAGCAGTTACTCAACAGGCTCCTTCGACTACACCTTC	TRBJ1-2	TRBV6-5	.	.
CASSQVPFGAEAFF	TGCGCCAGCAGCCAAGTCCCTTTTGGGGCTGAAGCTTTCTTT	TRBJ1-1	TRBV4-1	.	once
CASSERGGTFGYTF	TGTGCCAGCAGTGAAAGGGGCGGAACTTTTGGCTACACCTTC	TRBJ1-2	TRBV6-1	.	.
CASSLAGGSVLGTDTQYF	TGCGCCAGCAGCTTGGCGGGGGGTAGCGTACTTGGCACAGATACGCAGTATTTT	TRBJ2-3	TRBV5-1	TRBD2	.
CASSFRMNTEAFF	TGTGCCAGCAGTTTCCGGATGAACACTGAAGCTTTCTTT	TRBJ1-1	TRBV12-3/TRBV12-4	.	.
CSAFHGTGGNEQFF	TGCAGCGCGTTCCACGGGACAGGGGGCAATGAGCAGTTCTTC	TRBJ2-1	TRBV29-1	TRBD1	once
CASSQDIGTGKDTQYF	TGTGCCAGCAGTCAAGATATAGGGACAGGGAAGGATACGCAGTATTTT	TRBJ2-3	TRBV14	TRBD1	.
CASSDGRSSGNTIYF	TGTGCCAGCAGTGATGGCAGATCCTCTGGAAACACCATATATTTT	TRBJ1-3	TRBV6-1	.	.
CASSHQGRTEAFF	TGTGCCAGCAGCCACCAGGGGAGGACTGAAGCTTTCTTT	TRBJ1-1	TRBV3-1/TRBV3-2	.	.
CSAKTGGNTEAFF	TGCAGCGCTAAGACAGGGGGGAACACTGAAGCTTTCTTT	TRBJ1-1	TRBV29-1	TRBD1	.
CASRGTWGSGELFF	TGTGCCAGCAGGGGGACTTGGGGATCCGGGGAGCTGTTTTTT	TRBJ2-2	TRBV6-5	.	once
CASSAKQGSPTNEQFF	TGTGCCAGCAGCGCTAAACAGGGAAGTCCTACCAATGAGCAGTTCTTC	TRBJ2-1	TRBV9	.	.
CASNWGKTDTQYF	TGTGCCAGTAACTGGGGGAAGACAGATACGCAGTATTTT	TRBJ2-3	TRBV19	.	.